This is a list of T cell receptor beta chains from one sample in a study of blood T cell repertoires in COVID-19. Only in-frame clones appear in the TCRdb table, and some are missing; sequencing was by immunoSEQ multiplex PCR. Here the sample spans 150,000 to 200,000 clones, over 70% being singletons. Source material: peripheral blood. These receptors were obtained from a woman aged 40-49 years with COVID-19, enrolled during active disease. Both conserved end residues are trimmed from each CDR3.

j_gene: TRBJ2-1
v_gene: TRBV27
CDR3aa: ASWQGHEQF

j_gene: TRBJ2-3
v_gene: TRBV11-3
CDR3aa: ASSRPAAGPITDTQY

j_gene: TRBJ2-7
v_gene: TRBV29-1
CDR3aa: SVEDIALGYEQY

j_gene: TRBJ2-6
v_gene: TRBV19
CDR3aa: ASRRDSRPGANVLT

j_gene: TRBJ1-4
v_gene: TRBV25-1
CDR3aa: ASSVVEKLF

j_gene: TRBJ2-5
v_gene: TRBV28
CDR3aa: ASRTPQETQY

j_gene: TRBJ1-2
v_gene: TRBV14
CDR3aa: ASSSLRDRGLGPDGYT

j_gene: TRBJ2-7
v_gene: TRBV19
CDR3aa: ASSILAGDYEQY

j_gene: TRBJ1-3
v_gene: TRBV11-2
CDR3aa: ASSLGGAKGNTIY

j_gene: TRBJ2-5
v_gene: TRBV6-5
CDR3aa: ASSYRTAIQETQY

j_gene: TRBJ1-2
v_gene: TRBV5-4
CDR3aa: ASSLAAQGGGLGGYT

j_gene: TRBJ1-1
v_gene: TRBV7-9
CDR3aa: ATTSPRGESMNTEAF

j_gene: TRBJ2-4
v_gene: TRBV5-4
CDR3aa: ASSPNENAKNIQY

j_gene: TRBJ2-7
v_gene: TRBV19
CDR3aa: ASSPGTSIYEQY

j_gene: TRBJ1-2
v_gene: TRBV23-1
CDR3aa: ASSTPGDSHGYT

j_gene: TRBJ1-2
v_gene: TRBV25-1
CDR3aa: ASSEFTGTGNGYT

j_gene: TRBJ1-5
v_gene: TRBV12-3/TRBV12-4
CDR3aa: ASSPAGGQPQH

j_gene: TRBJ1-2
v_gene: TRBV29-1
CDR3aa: SVTPPAGGYT

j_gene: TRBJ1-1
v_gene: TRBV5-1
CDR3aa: ASSLAEAGLSNTEAF

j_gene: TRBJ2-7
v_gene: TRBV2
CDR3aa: ASRAGTGGSYEQY

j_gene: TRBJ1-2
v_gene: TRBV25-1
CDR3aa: ASSEGSVYGYT

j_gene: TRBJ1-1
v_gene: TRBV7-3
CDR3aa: ASSRRTALNTEAF

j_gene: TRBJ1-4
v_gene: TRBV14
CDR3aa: ASSPYRQGTNEKLF

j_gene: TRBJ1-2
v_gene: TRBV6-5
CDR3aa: ASNNDYGYT

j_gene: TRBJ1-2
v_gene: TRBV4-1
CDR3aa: ASSPRDRVNYGYT

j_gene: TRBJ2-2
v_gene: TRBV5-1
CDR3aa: ASSLVWSTGELF

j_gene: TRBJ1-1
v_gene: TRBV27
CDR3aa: ASGFGTEAF

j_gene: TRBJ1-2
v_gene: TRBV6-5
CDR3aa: ASSYRGADYGYT

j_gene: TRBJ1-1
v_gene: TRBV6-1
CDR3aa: ASSEREENTEAF

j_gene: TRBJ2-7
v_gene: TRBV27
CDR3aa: ASSYIKGHEQY

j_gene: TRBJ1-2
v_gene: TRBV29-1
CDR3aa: SVVTGGPPGT